A single sample gave rise to the 14 T cell receptor beta chains below, sequenced in a study of Graves' ophthalmopathy and Graves' hyperthyroidism. Amplified TCR beta CDR3 regions were obtained using RNA transcripts as template. An initial RT-PCR round employing HTBI primers preceded a second-round multiplex PCR. TCRdb reprocessed the multiplex PCR reads via MiXCR and lists one record per CDR3 protein. The sample lists 210,000 or so distinct CDR3 sequences; less than 30% were seen once. Sequenced input: peripheral blood. The origin of the receptors is a man aged 50 or older with Graves' ophthalmopathy.

The chain uses TRBV6-1 and TRBJ2-7; D is possibly TRBD1 (5 bases). The CDR3 length is 11 residues. Germline CDR1 MNHNS, CDR2 SASEGT. The V and J ends lost 8 bases and 6 bases respectively, with 11 bases between them. The CDR3 coding sequence is TGTGCCAGCCGGCAGGGCGGCGAGCAGTACTTC. It encodes CASRQGGEQYF.

This clonotype has just one count. The genes are TRBV6-2 or TRBV6-3 and TRBJ2-2; TRBD2 matches 14 bases. The germline V gene has CDR1 MNHEY and CDR2 SVGEGT. This CDR3 is 19 amino acids long. J gave up 7 bases and V 0 bases, and 10 bases lay outside the gene matches. The CDR3: CASSYSYGTSGRMDGELFF. In DNA form, the CDR3 reads TGTGCCAGCAGTTACTCCTACGGGACTAGCGGGAGAATGGACGGGGAGCTGTTTTTT.

This clonotype was counted at least ten times. This chain connects TRBV9 to TRBJ1-2; weak D call: TRBD1 (5 bases). The CDR3 length is 16 residues. The germline V gene has CDR1 SGDLS and CDR2 YYNGEE. The V end was cut by 3 bases, the J end by 0 bases, with 15 bases between. The CDR3 loop is CASSEPLPDTNYGYTF. Here the CDR3 DNA reads TGTGCCAGCAGCGAGCCGTTGCCGGACACTAACTATGGCTACACCTTC.

This chain connects TRBV6-2 or TRBV6-3 to TRBJ1-2; 8 positions match TRBD1. Germline V lookup: CDR1 MNHEY, CDR2 SVGEGT. After removal of 5 bases from V and 7 bases from J, the junction contained 6 bases not matched to a gene. The CDR3 consists of 13 residues. CDR3 amino acids: CASSHDRGAGYTF. The CDR3 bases are TGTGCCAGCAGTCATGACAGGGGAGCTGGCTACACCTTC.

This clonotype was detected many times. The V gene is TRBV20-1, the J gene TRBJ1-5, with 8 nucleotides matching TRBD1. The trim removed 0 bases at V and 4 bases at J, leaving 2 bases unmatched. CDR1 and CDR2 from the germline V gene are DFQATT and SNEGSKA (reference sequence). The CDR3 runs 14 residues. The CDR3: CSAREDRENQPQHF. The DNA of the CDR3 is TGCAGTGCTAGAGAGGACAGGGAAAATCAGCCCCAGCATTTT.

The sample holds many counts of this clonotype. This chain uses TRBV6-4 with TRBJ2-6; the D gene could be TRBD1 or TRBD2 (5 bases each). Germline assignment: CDR1 MRHNA and CDR2 SNTAGT. Trimming pared 3 bases from V and 1 base from J, leaving 7 bases between. The CDR3 totals 15 residues. In DNA, the CDR3 is TGTGCCAGCAGTGAGAGGGGATCTGGGGCCAACGTCCTGACTTTC. Protein: CASSERGSGANVLTF.

In its sample, this clonotype was seen many times. The chain combines TRBV7-2 with TRBJ2-7; possibly TRBD1 or TRBD2 for D (6 bases each). V shed 2 bases and J shed 7 bases, with 15 bases lying between them. Germline CDR1 reads SGHTA; CDR2 reads FQGNSA. The CDR3 is made up of 14 amino acids. CDR3 in amino acids: CASSLNPGANEQYF. Written as DNA, the CDR3 is TGTGCCAGCAGCTTAAATCCGGGGGCGAATGAGCAGTACTTC. Full variable domain (remainder filled in from reference TRBV7-2 and TRBJ2-7): GAGVSQSPSNKVTEKGKDVELRCDPISGHTALYWYRQSLGQGLEFLIYFQGNSAPDKSGLPSDRFSAERTGGSVSTLTIQRTQQEDSAVYLCASSLNPGANEQYFGPGTRLTVT.

Many counts were recorded for this clonotype. This rearrangement joins TRBV29-1 to TRBJ2-7, with 8 bases matching TRBD2. CDR3 length: 13 residues. The ends lost 5 bases at V and 3 bases at J; junction bases unmatched: 6. Looked up from germline, CDR1 is SQVTM and CDR2 is ANQGSEA. CDR3 protein: CSVSGGEDYEQYF. CDR3 DNA: TGCAGCGTTAGCGGGGGAGAGGACTACGAGCAGTACTTC.

This clonotype showed up many times. One junction end does not reproduce the germline sequence, and a read error may be involved. V is TRBV9 and J is TRBJ1-5; D is unresolved. The germline V gene encodes CDR1 SGDLS and CDR2 YYNGEE. The CDR3 consists of 15 residues. This CDR3 is CASGVGSSGNQPQHF. Here the CDR3 DNA reads TGTGCCAGCGGCGTAGGGTCATCGGGCAATCAGCCCCAGCATTTT.

The chain is built from TRBV20-1 and TRBJ1-1; D unclear. The V end lost 1 base, the J end lost 11 bases, and 14 bases lay between the germline ends. The CDR3 sequence is 12 residues long. CDR1 and CDR2 from the germline V gene are DFQATT and SNEGSKA (reference sequence). This CDR3 is CSARGKGEVAFF. The DNA for the CDR3 is TGCAGTGCTAGAGGGAAGGGTGAGGTGGCTTTCTTT.

There are many counts of this clonotype. The chain is built from TRBV3-1 and TRBJ1-2, with D possibly matching TRBD1 (6 bases). Germline loops: CDR1 LGHDT, CDR2 YNNKEL (reference sequence). The CDR3 sequence is 14 residues long. V shed 0 bases and J shed 7 bases, with 12 bases lying between them. The CDR3 loop is CASSQDFRGGGYTF. In DNA, the CDR3 is TGTGCCAGCAGCCAAGACTTCAGGGGCGGTGGCTACACCTTC.

This clonotype was picked up many times. V gene TRBV28 combines with J gene TRBJ2-7, with a possible D match to TRBD2 (6 bases). Germline CDR1 reads MDHEN; CDR2 reads SYDVKM. V was pared by 3 bases and J by 6 bases, with 15 bases between. The CDR3 spans 14 residues. The CDR3 here is CASSFQGGNSEQYF. The CDR3 bases are TGTGCCAGCAGTTTCCAAGGAGGGAACAGCGAGCAGTACTTC.

This clonotype occurred many times. The chain's CDR3 is CASSVTTGTGNGEQYF. CDR3 nucleotide sequence: TGTGCCAGTAGTGTCACCACCGGGACAGGGAACGGCGAGCAGTACTTC. The V gene is TRBV19, the J gene TRBJ2-7; 9 positions match TRBD1. V lost 5 bases and J lost 6; bases outside the gene matches: 14. The germline V gene has CDR1 LNHDA and CDR2 SQIVND (reference sequence). This CDR3 spans 16 amino acids.

This clonotype was detected many times. V usage is TRBV19 and J usage is TRBJ2-5; D unresolved. Per the germline V gene, CDR1 is LNHDA and CDR2 is SQIVND (reference sequence). V lost 3 bases, J lost 4 bases, and 15 bases lay in between. This CDR3 has 15 residues. CDR3 DNA: TGTGCCAGTAGTATCCGCACAGTCTATCGAGAGACCCAGTACTTC. It yields the protein CASSIRTVYRETQYF.